Listed below are T cell receptor beta chains from one sample, sequenced in a study of shared clonotypes between healthy human individuals. Generated by immunoSEQ multiplex PCR, the TCRdb table keeps only in-frame clones and is missing some. The sample lists 450,000 to 600,000 clones; around 79% were seen once. The source material was PBMCs. The receptors shown here come from a woman aged 40 to 55 in good health. Some clones in this sample may be carry-over from other donors' samples. Each CDR3 is given with its conserved first and last residue. The D gene is left open where the match is weak. Expanded clones are given a class, and other clones once, few, many or no size at all.

.	16	TRBV5-1	.	TRBJ1-3	CASSPGQRHSGNTIYF	TGCGCCAGCAGCCCTGGACAGCGCCACTCTGGAAACACCATATATTTT
.	14	TRBV28	.	TRBJ2-2	CASGGRRNTGELFF	TGTGCCAGTGGGGGTAGGCGGAACACCGGGGAGCTGTTTTTT
.	14	TRBV18	.	TRBJ2-3	CASSPPIFTDTQYF	TGTGCCAGCTCACCACCTATCTTCACAGATACGCAGTATTTT
few	13	TRBV6-4	.	TRBJ2-2	CASSDLESGELFF	TGTGCCAGCAGTGACCTAGAGTCCGGGGAGCTGTTTTTT
.	13	TRBV7-9	.	TRBJ1-3	CASRKEGSGTIYF	TGTGCCAGCAGGAAGGAGGGCAGTGGCACCATATATTTT
.	13	TRBV7-2	.	TRBJ1-4	CASSLDGNEKLFF	TGTGCCAGCAGCTTAGATGGAAATGAAAAACTGTTTTTT
.	13	TRBV6-1	.	TRBJ2-4	CASSPGPKNIQYF	TGTGCCAGCAGTCCGGGACCCAAAAACATTCAGTACTTC
.	18	TRBV11-2	.	TRBJ1-2	CASTPRVYGASANYGYTF	TGTGCCAGCACCCCAAGGGTATACGGGGCCTCAGCTAACTATGGCTACACCTTC
few	15	TRBV6-4	TRBD2	TRBJ2-1	CASARGGESYNEQFF	TGTGCCAGTGCGCGGGGGGGAGAATCCTACAATGAGCAGTTCTTC
.	13	TRBV9	.	TRBJ2-1	CASSVVGVNEQFF	TGTGCCAGCAGCGTAGTCGGGGTCAATGAGCAGTTCTTC
.	15	TRBV5-8	.	TRBJ2-3	CASSRAGPSTDTQYF	TGTGCCAGCAGCCGGGCGGGTCCGAGCACAGATACGCAGTATTTT
.	14	TRBV5-1	.	TRBJ2-5	CASSLREPRETQYF	TGCGCCAGCAGCTTACGGGAACCAAGGGAGACCCAGTACTTC
.	15	TRBV19	TRBD1	TRBJ2-5	CASSISGQVQETQYF	TGTGCCAGTAGTATTTCAGGACAGGTCCAAGAGACCCAGTACTTC
.	14	TRBV27	TRBD2	TRBJ2-7	CASSLRRESGEQYF	TGTGCCAGCAGTTTGAGGCGGGAGTCTGGCGAGCAGTACTTC
.	15	TRBV10-2	TRBD2	TRBJ2-7	CASSELGLELLEQYF	TGCGCCAGCAGTGAGCTCGGACTAGAGTTACTCGAGCAGTACTTC
.	16	TRBV5-4	TRBD2	TRBJ2-3	CASSGGTSGNRGTQYF	TGTGCCAGCAGCGGGGGGACTAGCGGGAACCGTGGTACGCAGTATTTT
.	12	TRBV30	.	TRBJ1-1	CAWTGRTPEAFF	TGTGCCTGGACGGGGAGGACCCCTGAAGCTTTCTTT
few	15	TRBV15	TRBD1	TRBJ2-7	CATSRGGTGAGEQYF	TGTGCCACCAGCAGAGGGGGGACAGGGGCAGGCGAGCAGTACTTC
.	17	TRBV7-8	.	TRBJ2-3	CASSLDWGSPSTDTQYF	TGTGCCAGCAGCTTAGACTGGGGGTCCCCTAGCACAGATACGCAGTATTTT
.	11	TRBV2	.	TRBJ2-1	CASSYSDEQFF	TGTGCCAGCAGCTACAGCGATGAGCAGTTCTTC
.	11	TRBV6-1	.	TRBJ2-7	CASSPMTEQYF	TGTGCCAGCAGTCCGATGACAGAGCAGTACTTC